This T cell receptor beta chain was captured by sequencing in a study of blood T cell repertoires in COVID-19. Germline assignment: CDR1 LGHNA and CDR2 YNFKEQ. With V trimmed by 1 base and J by 9 bases, 6 bases remained unmatched. The CDR3 has 15 amino acids. How the authors handled the data: Amplification of reference gene primers was used by the study to estimate nucleated cell counts. Sequencing used immunoSEQ multiplex PCR; TCRdb keeps in-frame clones, though not all of them. V, J and clone size derive from that table, while D and trimming were established from the DNA sequence. Here the sample spans fewer than 200,000 clones, approximately 80% being singletons.

The chain carries TRBV4-2 and TRBJ2-1; 10 nucleotides line up with TRBD2. Specimen: peripheral blood. The TCR was taken from a woman aged 80 or over with acute or convalescent COVID-19. CDR3 loop: CASSQVGSGRFEQFF. CDR3 DNA sequence: TGTGCCAGCAGCCAAGTAGGTAGCGGGAGGTTTGAGCAGTTCTTC.